The T cell receptor (beta chain) described here comes from a study of monozygotic twins with inflammatory bowel disease. This CDR3 comprises 15 residues. Reprocessing the 5' RACE reads, TCRdb reports a single entry for every CDR3 protein and omits DNA. The sample totals some 300,000 distinct CDR3 sequences. Source material: blood. The genes are TRBV12-3 or TRBV12-4 and TRBJ1-5; TCRdb selects TRBD1, and the lack of DNA leaves this call unchecked. This sequence was found in a human donor with ulcerative colitis or Crohn's disease, or a healthy co-twin of an affected twin (not recorded which). The CDR3 reads CASSLFIERGRPQHF.